This TCR beta chain was sequenced for a study of CD8 T cells in ankylosing spondylitis. This clonotype has only one observation. Its antigen remains unidentified. With molecular barcodes, quantitative 5'-RACE was used to make the TCR beta libraries. MiXCR, run by TCRdb on the 5' RACE reads, gives a single entry per CDR3 protein. The table lists roughly 440,000 distinct CDR3 sequences, approximately 17% of them singletons. Trimming removed 3 bases at V and 6 bases at J, with 22 bases between. Looked up from germline, CDR1 is LGHNT and CDR2 is FRNRAP. The CDR3 spans 17 residues. Study findings and constraints: Seven or eight highly homologous variants made up a TCR beta motif, and this motif appeared characteristic of ankylosing spondylitis blood. According to the report, clones linked to the disease were significantly enriched in matched synovial fluid samples taken from ankylosing spondylitis patients. In reactive arthritis synovial fluid and blood, some motif variants had been reported before.

This clonotype originated in a male donor with ankylosing spondylitis. This chain links TRBV12-5 with TRBJ2-3; D is unclear. Source material: blood, either unsorted or a sorted T cell fraction (not recorded which). The CDR3 reads CASGFLLSDKSKDTQYF. CDR3 nucleotide sequence: TGTGCTAGTGGTTTTTTATTGAGCGACAAATCCAAGGATACGCAGTATTTT. Using reference TRBV12-5 and TRBJ2-3 for the parts outside the CDR3, the full variable domain is DARVTQTPRHKVTEMGQEVTMRCQPILGHNTVFWYRQTMMQGLELLAYFRNRAPLDDSGMPKDRFSAEMPDATLATLKIQPSEPRDSAVYFCASGFLLSDKSKDTQYFGPGTRLTVL.